This entry concerns a single T cell receptor beta chain. This record belongs to a study of shared clonotypes between healthy human individuals. Using immunoSEQ multiplex PCR, the repertoire was profiled, and TCRdb retains in-frame clones only, with some absent. The sample shows 2 million to 2.5 million clones, about 92% of them seen only once. CD45RA-negative memory and CD45RA+ naive subsets were split from the CD4+ cells. Germline loops: CDR1 MDHEN, CDR2 SYDVKM. V gave up 5 bases and J gave up 13 bases; unmatched junction bases: 15. The CDR3 covers 14 residues. This rearrangement joins TRBV28 to TRBJ2-3, with 7 bases fitting TRBD2. This sequence was found in a man younger than 30 in good health. Some clones in this sample may be carry-over from other donors' samples. Source material: naive CD4+ T cells from PBMCs. Documented subset: CD45RA+ positively selected. This CDR3 is CASSPRRSGTLKYF. CDR3 nucleotide sequence: TGTGCCAGCAGTCCCAGGAGGAGCGGGACGTTGAAGTATTTT.